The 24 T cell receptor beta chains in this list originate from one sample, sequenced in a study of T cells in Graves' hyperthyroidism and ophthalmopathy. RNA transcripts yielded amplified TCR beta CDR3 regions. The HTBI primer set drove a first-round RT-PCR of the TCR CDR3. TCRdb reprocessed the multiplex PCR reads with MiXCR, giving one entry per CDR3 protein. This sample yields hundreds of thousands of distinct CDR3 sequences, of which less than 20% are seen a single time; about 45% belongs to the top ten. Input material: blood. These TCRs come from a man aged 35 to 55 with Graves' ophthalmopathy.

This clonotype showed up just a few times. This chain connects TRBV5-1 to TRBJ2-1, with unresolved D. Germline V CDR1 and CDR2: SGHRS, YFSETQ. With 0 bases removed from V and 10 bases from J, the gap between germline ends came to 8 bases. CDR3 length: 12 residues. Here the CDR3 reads CASSLGSREQFF. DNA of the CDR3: TGCGCCAGCAGCTTGGGCTCCCGGGAGCAGTTCTTC. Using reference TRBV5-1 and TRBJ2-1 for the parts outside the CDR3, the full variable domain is KAGVTQTPRYLIKTRGQQVTLSCSPISGHRSVSWYQQTPGQGLQFLFEYFSETQRNKGNFPGRFSGRQFSNSRSEMNVSTLELGDSALYLCASSLGSREQFFGPGTRLTVL.

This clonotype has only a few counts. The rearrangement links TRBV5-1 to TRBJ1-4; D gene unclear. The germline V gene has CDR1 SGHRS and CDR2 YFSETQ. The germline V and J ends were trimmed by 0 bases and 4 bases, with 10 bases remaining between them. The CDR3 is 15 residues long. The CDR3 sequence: CASSLEAGVNEKLFF. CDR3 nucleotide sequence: TGCGCCAGCAGCTTGGAGGCAGGTGTTAATGAAAAACTGTTTTTT.

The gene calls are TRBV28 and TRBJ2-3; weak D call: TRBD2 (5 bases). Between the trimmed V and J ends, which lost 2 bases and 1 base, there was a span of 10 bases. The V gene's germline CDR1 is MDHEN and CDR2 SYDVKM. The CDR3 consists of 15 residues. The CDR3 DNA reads TGTGCCAGCAGTTTAGGGAGTATGGGCACAGATACGCAGTATTTT. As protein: CASSLGSMGTDTQYF.

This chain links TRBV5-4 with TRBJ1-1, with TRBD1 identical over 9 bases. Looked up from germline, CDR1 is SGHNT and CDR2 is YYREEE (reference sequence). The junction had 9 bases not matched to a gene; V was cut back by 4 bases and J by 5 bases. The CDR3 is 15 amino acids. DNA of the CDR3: TGTGCCAGCAGCACCGAAAACAGGGGGCTTACTGAAGCTTTCTTT. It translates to CASSTENRGLTEAFF.

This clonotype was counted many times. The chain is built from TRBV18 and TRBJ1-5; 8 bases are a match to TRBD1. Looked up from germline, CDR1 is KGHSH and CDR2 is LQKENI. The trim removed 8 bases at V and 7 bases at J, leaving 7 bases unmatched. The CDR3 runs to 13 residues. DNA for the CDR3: TGTGCCAGCGCGACAGGGGAAGGCCAGCCCCAGCATTTT. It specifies CASATGEGQPQHF.

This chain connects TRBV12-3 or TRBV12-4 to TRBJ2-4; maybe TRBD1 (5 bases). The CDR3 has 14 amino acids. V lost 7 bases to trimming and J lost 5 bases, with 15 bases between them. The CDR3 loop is CASTLGRTQNIQYF. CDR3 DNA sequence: TGTGCCAGCACCCTCGGTAGGACACAAAACATTCAGTACTTC.

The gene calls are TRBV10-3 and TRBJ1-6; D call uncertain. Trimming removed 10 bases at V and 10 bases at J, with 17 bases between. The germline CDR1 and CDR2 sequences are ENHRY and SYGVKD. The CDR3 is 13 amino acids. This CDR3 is CATGRGLESPLHF. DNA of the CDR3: TGTGCCACTGGCCGGGGTCTAGAGTCACCCCTCCACTTT.

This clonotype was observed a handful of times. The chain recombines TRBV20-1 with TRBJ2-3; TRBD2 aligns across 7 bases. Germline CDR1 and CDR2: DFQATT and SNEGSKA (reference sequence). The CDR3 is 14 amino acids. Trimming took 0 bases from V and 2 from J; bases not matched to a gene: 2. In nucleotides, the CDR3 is TGCAGTGCTAGAGAGAGCGGGAACACAGATACGCAGTATTTT. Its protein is CSARESGNTDTQYF.

Here the CDR3 DNA reads TGTGCCATCGGGCTAATCGAGACCCAGTACTTC. This translates into CAIGLIETQYF. The J gene is TRBJ2-5, the V gene TRBV10-3; D call uncertain. This CDR3 has 11 residues. Germline V gene sequence: CDR1 ENHRY, CDR2 SYGVKD. Trimming took 8 bases from V and 5 from J, leaving 9 bases between them.

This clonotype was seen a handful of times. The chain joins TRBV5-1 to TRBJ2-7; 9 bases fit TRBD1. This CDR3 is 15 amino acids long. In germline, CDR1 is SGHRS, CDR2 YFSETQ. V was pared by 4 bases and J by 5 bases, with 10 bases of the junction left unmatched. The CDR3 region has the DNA TGCGCCAGCAGCCTCAACAGGGGGCGCGTCAACGAGCAGTACTTC. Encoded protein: CASSLNRGRVNEQYF.

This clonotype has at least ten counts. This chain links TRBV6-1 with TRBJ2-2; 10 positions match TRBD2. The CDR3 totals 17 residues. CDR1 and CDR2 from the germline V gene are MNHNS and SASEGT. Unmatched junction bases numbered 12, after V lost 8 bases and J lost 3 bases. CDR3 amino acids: CASVRSSGGAYTGELFF. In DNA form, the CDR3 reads TGTGCCAGCGTCCGCTCTAGCGGGGGAGCTTACACCGGGGAGCTGTTTTTT.

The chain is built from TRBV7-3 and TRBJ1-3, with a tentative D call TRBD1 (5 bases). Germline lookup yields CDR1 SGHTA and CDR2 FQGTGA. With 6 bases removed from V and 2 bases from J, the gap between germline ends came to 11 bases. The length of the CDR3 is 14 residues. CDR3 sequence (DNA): TGTGCCAGCAGTAATCCAGGGACTGGAAACACCATATATTTT. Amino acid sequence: CASSNPGTGNTIYF.

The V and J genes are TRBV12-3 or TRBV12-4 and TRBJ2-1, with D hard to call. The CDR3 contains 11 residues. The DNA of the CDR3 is TGTGCTACAGCCCGGGCCTCAGAGCAGTTCTTC. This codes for CATARASEQFF.

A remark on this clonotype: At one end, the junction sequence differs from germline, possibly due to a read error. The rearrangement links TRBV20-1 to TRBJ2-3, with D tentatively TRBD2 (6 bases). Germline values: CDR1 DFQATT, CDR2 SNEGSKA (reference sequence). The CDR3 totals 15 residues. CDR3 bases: TGCGGTGCTAGGACCGGGCGGGGCCGCACAGATACGCAGTATTTT. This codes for CGARTGRGRTDTQYF.

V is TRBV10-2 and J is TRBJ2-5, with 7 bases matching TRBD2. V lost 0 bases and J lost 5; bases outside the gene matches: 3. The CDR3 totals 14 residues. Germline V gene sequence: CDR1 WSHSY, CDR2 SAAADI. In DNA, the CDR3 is TGCGCCAGCAGTGAGTCCGGGGGGATCGAGACCCAGTACTTC. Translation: CASSESGGIETQYF.

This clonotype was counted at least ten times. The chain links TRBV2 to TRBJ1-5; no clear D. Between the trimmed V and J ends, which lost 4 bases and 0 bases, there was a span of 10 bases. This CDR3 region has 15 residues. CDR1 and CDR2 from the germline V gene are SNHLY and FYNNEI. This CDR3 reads CASSGQQPSNQPQHF. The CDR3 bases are TGTGCCAGCAGTGGGCAACAGCCTAGCAATCAGCCCCAGCATTTT.

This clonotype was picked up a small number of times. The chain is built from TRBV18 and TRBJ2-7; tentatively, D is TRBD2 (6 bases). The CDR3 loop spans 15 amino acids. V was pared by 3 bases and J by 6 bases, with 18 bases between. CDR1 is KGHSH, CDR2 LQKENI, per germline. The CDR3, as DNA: TGTGCCAGCTCACCTGGCCACGCGGGGACGGCCGAGCAGTACTTC. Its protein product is CASSPGHAGTAEQYF.

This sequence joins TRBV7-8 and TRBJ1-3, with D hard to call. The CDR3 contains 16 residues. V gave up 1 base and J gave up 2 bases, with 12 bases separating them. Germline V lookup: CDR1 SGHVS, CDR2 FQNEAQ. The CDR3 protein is CASSLVAAFPGNTIYF. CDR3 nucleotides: TGTGCCAGCAGCTTAGTGGCAGCATTTCCTGGAAACACCATATATTTT.

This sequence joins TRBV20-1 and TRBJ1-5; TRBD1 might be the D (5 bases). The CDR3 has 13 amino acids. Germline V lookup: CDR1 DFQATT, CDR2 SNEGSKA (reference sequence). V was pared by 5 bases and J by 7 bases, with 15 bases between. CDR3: CSAGAGVGQPQHF. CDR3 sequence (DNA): TGCAGTGCTGGGGCGGGGGTGGGACAGCCCCAGCATTTT.

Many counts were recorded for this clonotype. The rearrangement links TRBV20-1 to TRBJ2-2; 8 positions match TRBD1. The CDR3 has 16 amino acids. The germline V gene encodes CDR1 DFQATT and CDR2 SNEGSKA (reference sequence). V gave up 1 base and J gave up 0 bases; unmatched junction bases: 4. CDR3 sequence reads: CSARGGDRPNTGELFF. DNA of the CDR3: TGCAGTGCTAGAGGGGGGGACAGGCCGAACACCGGGGAGCTGTTTTTT.

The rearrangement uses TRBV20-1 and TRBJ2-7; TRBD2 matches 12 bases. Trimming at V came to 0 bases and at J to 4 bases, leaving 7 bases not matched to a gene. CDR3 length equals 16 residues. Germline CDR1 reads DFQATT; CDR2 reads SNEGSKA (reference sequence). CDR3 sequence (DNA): TGCAGTGCTAGAGACGCTAGCGGGAGGGCGATATACGAGCAGTACTTC. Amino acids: CSARDASGRAIYEQYF.

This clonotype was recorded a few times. CDR3 nucleotides: TGCGCCAGCAGCTTCGGACAGCTGAACACTGAAGCTTTCTTT. Residues: CASSFGQLNTEAFF. The V and J genes are TRBV5-1 and TRBJ1-1; tentatively, D is TRBD1 (6 bases). Germline lookup yields CDR1 SGHRS and CDR2 YFSETQ. V lost 2 bases and J lost 0, with 8 bases in between. The CDR3 sequence is 14 residues long. Looking up the rest from reference TRBV5-1 and TRBJ1-1 gives the full variable domain: KAGVTQTPRYLIKTRGQQVTLSCSPISGHRSVSWYQQTPGQGLQFLFEYFSETQRNKGNFPGRFSGRQFSNSRSEMNVSTLELGDSALYLCASSFGQLNTEAFFGQGTRLTVV.

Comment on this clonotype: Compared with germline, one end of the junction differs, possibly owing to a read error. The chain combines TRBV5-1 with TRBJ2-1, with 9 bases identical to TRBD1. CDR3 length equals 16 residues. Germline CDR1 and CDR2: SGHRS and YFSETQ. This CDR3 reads CASSTPGTGSYNEQFF. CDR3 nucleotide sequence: TGTGCCAGCAGCACCCCCGGGACAGGGAGTTACAATGAGCAGTTCTTC.

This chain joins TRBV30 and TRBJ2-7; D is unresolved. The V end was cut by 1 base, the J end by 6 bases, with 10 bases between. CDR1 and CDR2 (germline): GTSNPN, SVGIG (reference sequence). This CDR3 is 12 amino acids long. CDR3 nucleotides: TGTGCCTGGAGTGGGTCACGATCCGAGCAGTACTTC. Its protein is CAWSGSRSEQYF.